This TCR beta chain was sequenced in a study of blood T cell repertoires in COVID-19. CDR1 and CDR2 (germline): SGHDN, FVKESK. The junction had 15 bases not matched to a gene; V was cut back by 0 bases and J by 7 bases. The length of the CDR3 is 20 residues. This clone showed up just a few times. Those who participated ranged in age from about 18 to 89 years and resided in 20 to 30 US areas. Donors were grouped by their self-reported clinical history. Original analysis: Nucleated cell counts were estimated from reference gene primer amplification. This table comes from immunoSEQ multiplex PCR, and its TCRdb copy is limited to in-frame clones, with some not included. That table gives V, J and clone size, and the DNA gave D and trimming. Here the sample spans over 120,000 clones, approximately 87% being singletons.

Sequencing was carried out using PBMCs or T cells enriched from blood (not recorded which). V usage is TRBV14 and J usage is TRBJ1-4, with 12 nucleotides matching TRBD1. The clonotype comes from a man in his 60s who had recovered from COVID-19. The CDR3 reads CASSQDRDRGRVGLGEKLFF. CDR3 bases: TGTGCCAGCAGCCAAGATCGGGACAGGGGGCGCGTAGGGCTAGGTGAAAAACTGTTTTTT.